The subject of this entry is one T cell receptor beta chain. Its antigen is currently unknown. The sample comes from a study of CD8+CD57+ T cells in acquired aplastic anemia. Study at large: The average for DNA from sorted CD4+ and CD8+ cells was roughly 3 ug. General study findings and limits: Common to patients and controls were twenty-nine CD8+ CDR3 sequences. Statistical testing detected no significant gap in CD8+ Simpson's diversity between patients and controls.

The TCR beta profiling, which covered VDJ combination and CDR3 sequence, was carried out using genomic DNA as the template. Via MiXCR, TCRdb re-called the reads, giving one row per CDR3 protein. Here the sample spans hundreds of thousands of distinct CDR3 sequences, approximately 82% being singletons. The sequenced patients had an expansion of CD8+CD57+ cells seen by flow cytometry. Severe acquired aplastic anemia was present in all patients. Material for sequencing was sorted CD4+, CD8+, or CD8+CD57+ T cells (not recorded which) from PBMCs. The source of this sequence is a human donor with aplastic anemia.

In DNA form, the CDR3 reads TGCAGCGTTTGGGGGACAGCAATGAACACTGAAGCTTTCTTT. It specifies CSVWGTAMNTEAFF. The chain uses TRBV29-1 and TRBJ1-1; TRBD1 agrees at 7 bases. From germline, CDR1 is SQVTM and CDR2 ANQGSEA. This CDR3 spans 14 amino acids. V shed 5 bases, J shed 0 bases, and the junction held 6 bases outside the gene matches.